The next 10 T cell receptor beta chains were all read from a single sample in a study of blood T cell repertoires in COVID-19. The protocol was immunoSEQ multiplex PCR, while the TCRdb copy is restricted to in-frame clones and leaves out a portion. The sample includes 55,000 to 70,000 clones, 88% of them seen just once. The source material was PBMCs or T cells enriched from blood (not recorded which). The source is a woman in her forties who had recovered from COVID-19.

The genes are TRBV29-1 and TRBJ1-4, with D perhaps TRBD1 (5 bases). V lost 6 bases and J 8 bases, leaving 13 bases between the germline ends. CDR1 is SQVTM and CDR2 is ANQGSEA in the germline V gene. CDR3 size: 12 residues. The CDR3 protein is CSVRRGGEKLFF. The DNA of the CDR3 is TGCAGCGTGAGGAGGGGTGGGGAAAAACTGTTTTTT.

This sequence joins TRBV9 and TRBJ1-6, with D unclear. This CDR3 is built from 13 residues. V lost 0 bases, J lost 10 bases, and 8 bases lay in between. CDR1 and CDR2 from the germline V gene are SGDLS and YYNGEE. As DNA, the CDR3 is TGTGCCAGCAGCGTAGAAGTGGGCTCACCCCTCCACTTT. Translated: CASSVEVGSPLHF.

The chain combines TRBV27 with TRBJ2-2, with D possibly being TRBD1 (5 bases). V was shortened by 3 bases and J by 4 bases, with 21 bases between the two germline ends. This CDR3 has 18 amino acids. Germline loops: CDR1 MNHEY, CDR2 SMNVEV (reference sequence). The CDR3 reads CASSFFIRQPFGTGELFF. CDR3 nucleotides: TGTGCCAGCAGTTTTTTCATCCGACAGCCATTCGGCACCGGGGAGCTGTTTTTT.

The gene calls are TRBV3-1 (or the pseudogene TRBV3-2) and TRBJ2-3, with D perhaps matching TRBD2 (7 bases). Trimming removed 3 bases from V and 3 bases from J, with 19 bases in between. The CDR3 totals 17 residues. CDR1 is LGHDT, CDR2 YNNKEL, per germline (reference sequence). This chain's CDR3 is CASSQPWGGAGTDTQYF. The CDR3 DNA reads as TGTGCCAGCAGCCAGCCCTGGGGGGGCGCGGGAACAGATACGCAGTATTTT.

The chain employs TRBV5-1 and TRBJ2-7; D unclear. Trimming pared 0 bases from V and 3 bases from J, leaving 7 bases between. This CDR3 is built from 13 residues. The germline CDR1 and CDR2 sequences are SGHRS and YFSETQ. The DNA for the CDR3 is TGCGCCAGCAGCTTGGCCTCAGGCTACGAGCAGTACTTC. This sequence encodes CASSLASGYEQYF.

The chain has TRBV12-3 or TRBV12-4 and TRBJ2-1; 9 bases agree with TRBD1. With 5 bases clipped from V and 9 bases from J, the junction kept 5 bases outside the gene matches. The CDR3 totals 13 residues. The CDR3 DNA follows: TGTGCCAGCAGTCCGAGACAGGGGGGTGAGCAGTTCTTC. It yields the protein CASSPRQGGEQFF.

The sample holds one count of this clone. The V gene is TRBV15, the J gene TRBJ2-7, with a weak D call TRBD2 (6 bases). The germline V gene has CDR1 LNHNV and CDR2 YYDKDF (reference sequence). The CDR3 spans 17 residues. Trimming cost V 0 bases and J 0 bases, with 15 bases left between them. In DNA, the CDR3 is TGTGCCACCAGCAGAGATTCCCGGCGGGGCTACTCCTACGAGCAGTACTTC. It codes for CATSRDSRRGYSYEQYF.

This chain connects TRBV11-2 to TRBJ1-1; a weak D match, TRBD1 (6 bases). The germline V gene encodes CDR1 SGHAT and CDR2 FQNNGV. The CDR3 has 14 residues. V was cut by 1 base and J by 1 base, with 7 bases left in between. The CDR3 sequence is CASSLAGENTEAFF. The CDR3 nucleotides are TGTGCCAGCAGCTTAGCAGGGGAGAACACTGAAGCTTTCTTT. Full variable domain (remainder filled in from reference TRBV11-2 and TRBJ1-1): EAGVAQSPRYKIIEKRQSVAFWCNPISGHATLYWYQQILGQGPKLLIQFQNNGVVDDSQLPKDRFSAERLKGVDSTLKIQPAKLEDSAVYLCASSLAGENTEAFFGQGTRLTVV.

The J gene is TRBJ2-3, the V gene TRBV12-5; possibly TRBD1 for D (5 bases). The germline gives CDR1 LGHNT, CDR2 FRNRAP. With 1 base removed from V and 2 bases from J, the gap between germline ends came to 10 bases. This CDR3 is 15 amino acids long. The CDR3, as DNA: TGTGCTAGTGGTTTGGCAGGGTCCTCCACAGATACGCAGTATTTT. Residues: CASGLAGSSTDTQYF.

The chain recombines TRBV6-6 with TRBJ2-5; 9 nucleotides match TRBD2. The trim removed 7 bases at V and 3 bases at J, leaving 9 bases unmatched. The CDR3 sequence is 15 residues long. The germline CDR1 and CDR2 sequences are MNHNY and SVGAGI (reference sequence). The CDR3 reads CASTDYSGGKETQYF. DNA for the CDR3: TGTGCCAGCACGGATTATAGCGGGGGAAAAGAGACCCAGTACTTC.